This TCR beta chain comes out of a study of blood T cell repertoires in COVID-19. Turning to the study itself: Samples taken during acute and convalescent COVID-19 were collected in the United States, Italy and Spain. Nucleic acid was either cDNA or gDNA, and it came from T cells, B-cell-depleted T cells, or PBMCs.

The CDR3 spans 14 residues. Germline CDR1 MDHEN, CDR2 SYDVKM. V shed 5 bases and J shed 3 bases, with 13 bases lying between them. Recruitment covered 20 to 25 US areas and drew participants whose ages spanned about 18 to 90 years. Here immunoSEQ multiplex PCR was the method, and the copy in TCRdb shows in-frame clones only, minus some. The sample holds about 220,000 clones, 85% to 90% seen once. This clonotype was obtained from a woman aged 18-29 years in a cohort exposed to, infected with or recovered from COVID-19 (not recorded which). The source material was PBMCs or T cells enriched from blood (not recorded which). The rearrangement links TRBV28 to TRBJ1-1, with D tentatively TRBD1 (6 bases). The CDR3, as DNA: TGTGCCAGCAGTAACCCACAGGGACACACTGAAGCTTTCTTT. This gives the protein CASSNPQGHTEAFF.